Below are 29 T cell receptor beta chains sequenced from a single sample in a study of shared clonotypes between healthy human individuals. Sequencing was performed with immunoSEQ multiplex PCR; in TCRdb, only in-frame clones are kept and a portion is missing. The table includes around 2.5 million clones, roughly 93% detected once. The sample consisted of naive CD4+ T cells from PBMCs. Noted subset: CD45RA+ positively selected. Receptors were obtained from a man aged 18 to 29 in good health. Some clones in this sample may be carry-over from other donors' samples.

This sequence joins TRBV5-1 and TRBJ2-7; D not resolved. Between the trimmed V and J ends, which lost 4 bases and 3 bases, there was a span of 8 bases. The length of the CDR3 is 12 residues. Germline CDR1 SGHRS, CDR2 YFSETQ. DNA for the CDR3: TGCGCCAGCAGCAAGGACGGCTACGAGCAGTACTTC. It is translated as CASSKDGYEQYF.

The rearrangement links TRBV27 to TRBJ2-5; 8 bases are a match to TRBD1. The germline V gene encodes CDR1 MNHEY and CDR2 SMNVEV (reference sequence). The ends lost 1 base at V and 5 bases at J; junction bases unmatched: 6. The CDR3 is 15 residues long. The CDR3 spells CASSLWAGGIETQYF. The CDR3 DNA sequence: TGTGCCAGCAGTTTATGGGCAGGGGGCATCGAGACCCAGTACTTC.

J is TRBJ2-5 and V is TRBV6-1; D is undetermined. CDR1 and CDR2 (germline): MNHNS, SASEGT. There are 14 residues in the CDR3. V was cut by 6 bases and J by 5 bases, with 16 bases left in between. The CDR3 DNA is TGTGCCAGCAGGCCGCTAAAATCGCGGGAGACCCAGTACTTC. Translated: CASRPLKSRETQYF.

The sample holds one count of this clone. The rearrangement joins TRBV5-1 to TRBJ1-3, with a weak D call TRBD1 (6 bases). With 0 bases removed from V and 4 bases from J, the gap between germline ends came to 11 bases. The CDR3 runs to 15 residues. Per the germline V gene, CDR1 is SGHRS and CDR2 is YFSETQ. The CDR3 DNA sequence: TGCGCCAGCAGCTTGGGGTTCGGGACAGGAAACACCATATATTTT. As protein: CASSLGFGTGNTIYF.

The V and J genes are TRBV15 and TRBJ2-3; D uncertain. CDR3 length equals 15 residues. Trimming removed 5 bases at V and 0 bases at J, with 12 bases between. Germline CDR1 LNHNV, CDR2 YYDKDF (reference sequence). DNA of the CDR3: TGTGCCACCAGCTCGTCCGAACTTAGCACAGATACGCAGTATTTT. This sequence encodes CATSSSELSTDTQYF. Using reference TRBV15 and TRBJ2-3 for the parts outside the CDR3, the full variable domain is DAMVIQNPRYQVTQFGKPVTLSCSQTLNHNVMYWYQQKSSQAPKLLFHYYDKDFNNEADTPDNFQSRRPNTSFCFLDIRSPGLGDTAMYLCATSSSELSTDTQYFGPGTRLTVL.

The chain is built from TRBV2 and TRBJ2-3; possible D gene TRBD1, 6 bases. Trimming left V 8 bases short and J 5 bases short, with 26 bases between. Germline V gene sequence: CDR1 SNHLY, CDR2 FYNNEI. CDR3 length: 17 amino acids. CDR3 in DNA: TGTGCCAGCCTCCCGCCGGCGGCGCAGGGGTTGGGAGATACGCAGTATTTT. It encodes CASLPPAAQGLGDTQYF.

This chain joins TRBV30 and TRBJ2-5, with D hard to call. This CDR3 contains 13 residues. Trimming took off 1 base at V and 5 bases at J, with 11 bases between the two ends. Germline V gives CDR1 GTSNPN, CDR2 SVGIG (reference sequence). The CDR3 DNA sequence: TGTGCCTGGAGTGCCGGTAGCCCTGAGACCCAGTACTTC. Residues: CAWSAGSPETQYF.

This chain connects TRBV5-1 to TRBJ2-2; 8 bases match TRBD2. J was trimmed by 1 base and V by 4 bases; bases with no gene match: 3. From germline, CDR1 is SGHRS and CDR2 YFSETQ. The CDR3 has 15 residues. The CDR3 DNA is TGCGCCAGCAGCCCCCGGGGGGGGAACACCGGGGAGCTGTTTTTT. Protein product: CASSPRGGNTGELFF.

This rearrangement joins TRBV9 to TRBJ2-1; D not certain. V lost 1 base and J 1 base, leaving 12 bases between the germline ends. The CDR3 is made up of 16 amino acids. From germline, CDR1 is SGDLS and CDR2 YYNGEE. CDR3 nucleotide sequence: TGTGCCAGCAGCGTATCTGCCCTTGGGTCCTACAATGAGCAGTTCTTC. Protein product: CASSVSALGSYNEQFF.

Comment on this clone: Other nucleotide sequences from this sample produce the same CDR3. The CDR3 bases are TGCGCCAGCAGCTTGAGAGGGCTCGGCACTGAAGCTTTCTTT. It specifies CASSLRGLGTEAFF. V is TRBV5-1 and J is TRBJ1-1; D is ambiguous. This CDR3 has 14 amino acids. Trimming removed 1 base from V and 4 bases from J, with 11 bases in between. Germline V gene data show CDR1 as SGHRS and CDR2 as YFSETQ.

This chain joins TRBV30 and TRBJ2-2; D is ambiguous. Germline V CDR1 and CDR2: GTSNPN, SVGIG (reference sequence). The CDR3 is 12 residues long. V dropped 3 bases and J dropped 2 bases, with 4 bases sitting between them. The CDR3 bases are TGTGCCTGGAGCCATAACACCGGGGAGCTGTTTTTT. This sequence encodes CAWSHNTGELFF.

The chain has TRBV28 and TRBJ1-6; 7 bases match TRBD1. Germline CDR1 reads MDHEN; CDR2 reads SYDVKM. V was pared by 6 bases and J by 9 bases, with 5 bases of the junction left unmatched. CDR3 size: 13 residues. The CDR3 bases are TGTGCCAGCAGAGGGGGCTTGGGTTCACCCCTCCACTTT. Translated: CASRGGLGSPLHF.

The chain employs TRBV9 and TRBJ1-2; 7 bases agree with TRBD1. This CDR3 region has 14 residues. V lost 3 bases and J lost 2; bases outside the gene matches: 4. The germline V gene has CDR1 SGDLS and CDR2 YYNGEE. Written as DNA, the CDR3 is TGTGCCAGCAGCGGGCAGACAGGGAACTATGGCTACACCTTC. Its protein product is CASSGQTGNYGYTF.

The rearrangement uses TRBV29-1 and TRBJ2-6; no definite D call. The CDR3 totals 16 residues. Trimming took off 5 bases at V and 0 bases at J, with 14 bases between the two ends. Germline V lookup: CDR1 SQVTM, CDR2 ANQGSEA. CDR3 sequence: CSVRRMTPSGANVLTF. The CDR3 DNA reads TGCAGCGTTCGTCGGATGACTCCCTCTGGGGCCAACGTCCTGACTTTC.

The rearrangement joins TRBV5-1 to TRBJ1-1; unclear D gene. The CDR3 contains 13 residues. Germline loops: CDR1 SGHRS, CDR2 YFSETQ. V shed 5 bases and J shed 0 bases, with 8 bases lying between them. The CDR3 region is CASRLAVNTEAFF. DNA of the CDR3: TGCGCCAGCAGGCTGGCAGTGAACACTGAAGCTTTCTTT. The full variable domain, in which reference TRBV5-1 and TRBJ1-1 provide the parts outside the CDR3, is KAGVTQTPRYLIKTRGQQVTLSCSPISGHRSVSWYQQTPGQGLQFLFEYFSETQRNKGNFPGRFSGRQFSNSRSEMNVSTLELGDSALYLCASRLAVNTEAFFGQGTRLTVV.

V is TRBV19 and J is TRBJ1-5, with D hard to call. Per the germline V gene, CDR1 is LNHDA and CDR2 is SQIVND (reference sequence). The CDR3 is made up of 16 amino acids. The V and J ends lost 3 bases and 6 bases respectively, with 18 bases between them. The CDR3 bases are TGTGCCAGTAGTATGAGTCGCGGTGCCCCTGGTCAGCCCCAGCATTTT. It translates to CASSMSRGAPGQPQHF.

In this sample, this clone turned up once. Other DNA sequences of this sample code for an identical CDR3. J is TRBJ2-5 and V is TRBV20-1; weak D call: TRBD2 (6 bases). The CDR3 covers 11 residues. CDR1 is DFQATT, CDR2 SNEGSKA, per germline (reference sequence). With 7 bases removed from V and 4 bases from J, the gap between germline ends came to 10 bases. CDR3 in amino acids: CSVGRGETQYF. The CDR3 DNA follows: TGCAGTGTGGGGCGGGGAGAGACCCAGTACTTC.

The chain combines TRBV7-9 with TRBJ2-2; either TRBD1 or TRBD2 may supply D (5 bases each). V gave up 1 base and J gave up 2 bases, with 8 bases separating them. In germline, CDR1 is SEHNR, CDR2 FQNEAQ (reference sequence). The CDR3 loop spans 15 amino acids. The CDR3 DNA follows: TGTGCCAGCAGCTTAGAGGGGACCAACACCGGGGAGCTGTTTTTT. Translation: CASSLEGTNTGELFF.

Concerning this clone: Other DNA sequences of this sample code for an identical CDR3. The chain has TRBV5-1 and TRBJ2-3; weak D call: TRBD2 (6 bases). Germline lookup yields CDR1 SGHRS and CDR2 YFSETQ. V was clipped by 0 bases and J by 3 bases, with 8 bases between them. The CDR3 is 14 residues long. The CDR3 here is CASSLGLGTDTQYF. The CDR3 DNA reads as TGCGCCAGCAGCTTGGGACTAGGAACAGATACGCAGTATTTT.

CDR3 protein: CASSLDLGTGTEAFF. CDR3 coding DNA: TGTGCCAGCAGCTTAGATTTGGGGACTGGCACTGAAGCTTTCTTT. This chain joins TRBV7-2 and TRBJ1-1; D possibly corresponds to TRBD1 (5 bases). Per germline, CDR1 SGHTA and CDR2 FQGNSA. CDR3 length: 15 amino acids. Trimming took off 1 base at V and 4 bases at J, with 13 bases between the two ends.

The genes are TRBV5-1 and TRBJ1-3; no definite D call. The CDR3 spans 14 residues. Trimming removed 0 bases at V and 4 bases at J, with 8 bases between. Germline CDR1 SGHRS, CDR2 YFSETQ. The CDR3 region is CASSLGSAGNTIYF. The DNA of the CDR3 is TGCGCCAGCAGCTTGGGGTCAGCGGGAAACACCATATATTTT.

V is TRBV7-9 and J is TRBJ2-5, with a possible D match to TRBD2 (6 bases). Germline CDR1 SEHNR, CDR2 FQNEAQ (reference sequence). The ends were cut back, 3 bases at V and 5 bases at J, with 16 bases in the middle. This CDR3 comprises 15 residues. CDR3: CASSLSGTGGETQYF. For the CDR3, the DNA is TGTGCCAGCAGCTTGTCAGGAACTGGGGGGGAGACCCAGTACTTC.

A single count supports this clone. V gene TRBV10-3 combines with J gene TRBJ1-1, with D maybe TRBD1 (5 bases). From germline, CDR1 is ENHRY and CDR2 SYGVKD. This CDR3 spans 14 amino acids. V was clipped by 6 bases and J by 3 bases, with 14 bases between them. CDR3 amino acids: CAIRRGSEDTEAFF. CDR3 coding DNA: TGTGCCATCAGGAGGGGTTCCGAGGACACTGAAGCTTTCTTT.

This chain's CDR3 is CASSVGGSDGYTF. CDR3 nucleotides: TGTGCCAGCAGTGTGGGGGGGTCCGATGGCTACACCTTC. V gene TRBV2 combines with J gene TRBJ1-2; tentative D call: TRBD1 (5 bases). Germline V gives CDR1 SNHLY, CDR2 FYNNEI. This CDR3 contains 13 residues. V lost 4 bases to trimming and J lost 6 bases, with 12 bases between them.

The chain combines TRBV5-6 with TRBJ2-1; possible D gene TRBD2, 6 bases. CDR1 is SGHDT and CDR2 is YYEEEE in the germline V gene. The CDR3 covers 15 residues. Trimming took 0 bases from V and 3 from J, leaving 10 bases between them. The CDR3, as DNA: TGTGCCAGCAGCTTGGCGCCTAGCGACTACAATGAGCAGTTCTTC. Translated, it gives CASSLAPSDYNEQFF.

V is TRBV11-2 and J is TRBJ1-1; D remains unclear. CDR3 length: 11 amino acids. Germline V gene sequence: CDR1 SGHAT, CDR2 FQNNGV. Trimming pared 3 bases from V and 11 bases from J, leaving 10 bases between. CDR3 bases: TGTGCCAGCAGCTTCGGTGGCCGGGCTTTCTTT. Protein: CASSFGGRAFF.

The chain couples TRBV10-3 to TRBJ2-5, with 15 positions matching TRBD2. CDR1 and CDR2 (germline): ENHRY, SYGVKD. This CDR3 comprises 15 residues. Trimming removed 8 bases from V and 4 bases from J; junction bases left unmatched: 5. CDR3 bases: TGTGCCATCGGACTAGCGGGAGGGTTGGGAGAGACCCAGTACTTC. This codes for CAIGLAGGLGETQYF.

The chain recombines TRBV28 with TRBJ1-2, with D hard to call. The CDR3 totals 14 residues. Trimming stripped 0 bases from V and 7 bases from J, with 12 bases between. Germline CDR1 and CDR2: MDHEN and SYDVKM. The CDR3, as DNA: TGTGCCAGCAGTTTATGGCCAGAGGATGTTGGCTACACCTTC. Residues: CASSLWPEDVGYTF.

About this clone itself: The identical CDR3 is also encoded by other nucleotide sequences in the sample. V gene TRBV5-1 combines with J gene TRBJ1-2, with D uncertain. The CDR3 length is 12 residues. Germline lookup yields CDR1 SGHRS and CDR2 YFSETQ. Trimming took 0 bases from V and 2 from J, leaving 2 bases between them. The CDR3 DNA follows: TGCGCCAGCAGCTTGGCCAACTATGGCTACACCTTC. This gives the protein CASSLANYGYTF.